Listed here are 26 T cell receptor beta chains from one sample, sequenced in a study of blood T cell repertoires in COVID-19. Assay used: immunoSEQ multiplex PCR; TCRdb lists only in-frame clones, some missing. This table holds about 160,000 clones, around 80% found once. The sequenced sample was peripheral blood. The receptors here all came from a woman in her sixties with acute or convalescent COVID-19.

The rearrangement links TRBV19 to TRBJ1-6; TRBD1 matches at 9 bases. The length of the CDR3 is 17 residues. In germline, CDR1 is LNHDA, CDR2 SQIVND (reference sequence). Trimming took 0 bases from V and 10 from J; bases not matched to a gene: 10. CDR3 region: CASSIDSRQGVQSPLHF. Here the CDR3 DNA reads TGTGCCAGTAGTATAGATTCGAGACAGGGGGTACAGTCACCCCTCCACTTT.

The V gene is TRBV6-5, the J gene TRBJ2-5; 9 bases line up with TRBD1. Germline V CDR1 and CDR2: MNHEY, SVGAGI. Trimming cost V 0 bases and J 6 bases; bases outside gene matches: 5. The CDR3 has 15 residues. CDR3 region: CASSYSGTGPKTQYF. DNA of the CDR3: TGTGCCAGCAGTTACTCTGGGACAGGGCCAAAGACCCAGTACTTC.

This clone was counted once. V gene TRBV15 combines with J gene TRBJ2-2; possibly TRBD2 for D (7 bases). From germline, CDR1 is LNHNV and CDR2 YYDKDF (reference sequence). The CDR3 sequence is 15 residues long. Trimming stripped 6 bases from V and 0 bases from J, with 11 bases between. The CDR3 nucleotides are TGTGCCACCAGTTCGGGGGGCCCGAACACCGGGGAGCTGTTTTTT. Translation: CATSSGGPNTGELFF.

V gene TRBV4-3 combines with J gene TRBJ1-1; D might be TRBD1 (5 bases). The CDR3 loop spans 16 amino acids. The germline V gene encodes CDR1 LGHNA and CDR2 YSLEER. With 6 bases removed from V and 1 base from J, the gap between germline ends came to 18 bases. CDR3: CASSSDSSVANTEAFF. Written as DNA, the CDR3 is TGCGCCAGCAGTAGTGACAGTTCAGTAGCGAACACTGAAGCTTTCTTT.

The rearrangement uses TRBV7-2 and TRBJ1-1, with D tentatively TRBD1 (6 bases). The CDR3 runs 15 residues. CDR1 SGHTA and CDR2 FQGNSA come from the germline V gene. V dropped 5 bases and J dropped 6 bases, with 19 bases sitting between them. CDR3: CASSLTGTSLSEAFF. In DNA form, the CDR3 reads TGTGCCAGCAGCCTGACCGGGACATCACTCTCTGAAGCTTTCTTT. The full variable domain, with the rest looked up from reference TRBV7-2 and TRBJ1-1, is GAGVSQSPSNKVTEKGKDVELRCDPISGHTALYWYRQSLGQGLEFLIYFQGNSAPDKSGLPSDRFSAERTGGSVSTLTIQRTQQEDSAVYLCASSLTGTSLSEAFFGQGTRLTVV.

J is TRBJ2-4 and V is TRBV9; tentative D call: TRBD2 (5 bases). This CDR3 comprises 16 residues. Trimming took 4 bases from V and 4 from J, leaving 18 bases between them. CDR1 is SGDLS and CDR2 is YYNGEE in the germline V gene. CDR3 sequence (DNA): TGTGCCAGCAGCCCATTGGACTCGTCGGAGAAAAACATTCAGTACTTC. It is translated as CASSPLDSSEKNIQYF.

The V gene is TRBV6-4, the J gene TRBJ2-1; 8 nucleotides agree with TRBD2. With 9 bases clipped from V and 8 bases from J, the junction kept 12 bases outside the gene matches. The germline V gene encodes CDR1 MRHNA and CDR2 SNTAGT. This CDR3 has 14 amino acids. CDR3 in DNA: TGTGCCAGTTCTGGCCGGGGGGGGCGAGATGAGCAGTTCTTC. Translation: CASSGRGGRDEQFF.

The chain links TRBV14 to TRBJ1-1, with D hard to call. The germline V and J ends were trimmed by 2 bases and 5 bases, with 9 bases remaining between them. From germline, CDR1 is SGHDN and CDR2 FVKESK. The CDR3 covers 13 residues. The CDR3 loop is CASSQIPGTEAFF. DNA for the CDR3: TGTGCCAGCAGCCAAATCCCGGGGACTGAAGCTTTCTTT.

The V call is TRBV6-5, the J call TRBJ1-5; D possibly corresponds to TRBD1 (6 bases). Germline V gives CDR1 MNHEY, CDR2 SVGAGI. The CDR3 contains 13 residues. The V end lost 6 bases, the J end lost 9 bases, and 15 bases lay between the germline ends. This CDR3 is CASSEDWGLPQHF. The CDR3 nucleotides read TGTGCCAGCAGCGAGGACTGGGGGCTGCCCCAGCATTTT.

The rearrangement joins TRBV5-6 to TRBJ1-5; TRBD1 agrees at 8 bases. CDR3 size: 13 residues. Germline assignment: CDR1 SGHDT and CDR2 YYEEEE. Trimming cost V 3 bases and J 7 bases; bases outside gene matches: 3. CDR3 coding DNA: TGTGCCAGCAGCTCGAGGACAGGGCAGCCCCAGCATTTT. It translates to CASSSRTGQPQHF.

This rearrangement joins TRBV11-3 to TRBJ2-3; D is ambiguous. CDR1 is SGHNT, CDR2 YENEEA, per germline. The CDR3 sequence is 12 residues long. The V gene lost 0 bases and the J gene lost 4 bases, with 2 bases spanning the gap. The CDR3 DNA sequence: TGTGCCAGCAGCTTAGACTCAGATACGCAGTATTTT. As protein: CASSLDSDTQYF.

The chain joins TRBV19 to TRBJ1-5, with D possibly matching TRBD1 (6 bases). Germline CDR1 reads LNHDA; CDR2 reads SQIVND (reference sequence). V was clipped by 2 bases and J by 6 bases, with 14 bases between them. The CDR3 spans 15 residues. The CDR3 DNA reads as TGTGCCAGTAGTATACAAGGGGGGGCGGCTCAGCCCCAGCATTTT. Protein: CASSIQGGAAQPQHF.

V gene TRBV6-5 combines with J gene TRBJ2-7; D ambiguous. V was shortened by 0 bases and J by 7 bases, with 7 bases between the two germline ends. The germline V gene encodes CDR1 MNHEY and CDR2 SVGAGI. This CDR3 region has 12 residues. The CDR3 here is CASSYSTGEQYF. Written as DNA, the CDR3 is TGTGCCAGCAGTTACTCGACCGGGGAGCAGTACTTC.

The chain has TRBV9 and TRBJ1-3; D not resolved. The germline gives CDR1 SGDLS, CDR2 YYNGEE. Trimming left V 0 bases short and J 0 bases short, with 7 bases between. The CDR3 is made up of 15 amino acids. The CDR3 coding sequence is TGTGCCAGCAGCGTAGACGGGGACTCTGGAAACACCATATATTTT. Translating gives CASSVDGDSGNTIYF.

This clone was seen a single time. Other DNA sequences within the sample encode an identical CDR3. V is TRBV19 and J is TRBJ1-1, with 7 bases identical to TRBD1. Germline V CDR1 and CDR2: LNHDA, SQIVND (reference sequence). CDR3 length: 12 residues. J lost 0 bases, V lost 10 bases, and 2 bases had no gene match. The CDR3 DNA reads as TGTGCCACCCAGGGGGTGAACACTGAAGCTTTCTTT. It translates to CATQGVNTEAFF.

The chain uses TRBV7-2 and TRBJ2-7; TRBD2 agrees at 11 bases. Trimming took 7 bases from V and 6 from J; bases not matched to a gene: 14. The CDR3 consists of 16 residues. Germline CDR1 and CDR2: SGHTA and FQGNSA. The CDR3 spells CASTRGPSGGKGEQYF. In DNA, the CDR3 is TGTGCCAGCACCCGGGGGCCTAGCGGGGGGAAAGGCGAGCAGTACTTC.

The gene calls are TRBV4-1 and TRBJ2-5, with 7 bases matching TRBD1. This CDR3 contains 15 residues. Per germline, CDR1 MGHRA and CDR2 YSYEKL. J lost 2 bases, V lost 3 bases, and 6 bases had no gene match. The CDR3 bases are TGCGCCAGCAGCCATCGATCGGGACAGCAAGAGACCCAGTACTTC. Translated, it gives CASSHRSGQQETQYF.

This clone has a single count. The V call is TRBV18, the J call TRBJ2-1; 12 nucleotides align to TRBD2. V lost 3 bases, J lost 6 bases, and 3 bases stayed unmatched. CDR1 and CDR2 (germline): KGHSH, LQKENI. This CDR3 has 15 amino acids. CDR3 nucleotide sequence: TGTGCCAGCTCACCGCTAGCGGGGGGGGGCAATGAGCAGTTCTTC. This translates into CASSPLAGGGNEQFF. The full variable domain, in which reference TRBV18 and TRBJ2-1 provide the parts outside the CDR3, is NAGVMQNPRHLVRRRGQEARLRCSPMKGHSHVYWYRQLPEEGLKFMVYLQKENIIDESGMPKERFSAEFPKEGPSILRIQQVVRGDSAAYFCASSPLAGGGNEQFFGPGTRLTVL.

The chain links TRBV7-6 to TRBJ2-2; perhaps TRBD2 as D (6 bases). Germline lookup yields CDR1 SGHVS and CDR2 FNYEAQ. The germline V and J ends were trimmed by 0 bases and 4 bases, with 9 bases remaining between them. This CDR3 contains 15 residues. CDR3 in DNA: TGTGCCAGCAGCTTAGCGGGGGGAGGCACCGGGGAGCTGTTTTTT. Its protein product is CASSLAGGGTGELFF.

CDR3 DNA sequence: TGTGCCACCAGCAGAGGTGGTGGCAAGATTGGGGCGGTCGAGCAGTACTTC. It is translated as CATSRGGGKIGAVEQYF. The chain combines TRBV15 with TRBJ2-7; TRBD1 is a possible D gene (5 bases). Trimming removed 1 base from V and 6 bases from J, with 22 bases in between. Looked up from germline, CDR1 is LNHNV and CDR2 is YYDKDF (reference sequence). This CDR3 comprises 17 residues.

The chain recombines TRBV7-2 with TRBJ1-2; perhaps TRBD1 as D (5 bases). The V gene's germline CDR1 is SGHTA and CDR2 FQGNSA. The CDR3 is made up of 15 amino acids. V lost 5 bases to trimming and J lost 0 bases, with 13 bases between them. CDR3 DNA: TGTGCCAGCAGCCCGGCGGGAGGGGCTAACTATGGCTACACCTTC. It is translated as CASSPAGGANYGYTF.

J is TRBJ2-7 and V is TRBV11-2, with 8 bases matching TRBD1. The CDR3 contains 16 residues. Germline lookup yields CDR1 SGHAT and CDR2 FQNNGV. Trimming removed 6 bases from V and 3 bases from J; junction bases left unmatched: 13. CDR3 loop: CASSITDRGSGYEQYF. In DNA form, the CDR3 reads TGTGCCAGCAGTATTACAGACAGGGGATCTGGCTACGAGCAGTACTTC.

The rearrangement uses TRBV5-3 and TRBJ1-5; D unclear. TRBV5-3 is classed as an ORF, of uncertain function. V was clipped by 4 bases and J by 2 bases, with 10 bases between them. The CDR3 spans 14 residues. The CDR3, as DNA: TGTGCCAGAAGCCCTCAGAGGGGCAATCAGCCCCAGCATTTT. The encoded protein is CARSPQRGNQPQHF.

The genes are TRBV3-1 (or the pseudogene TRBV3-2) and TRBJ2-5; D possibly corresponds to TRBD2 (6 bases). Germline CDR1 is LGHDT and CDR2 is YNNKEL (reference sequence). Between the trimmed V and J ends, which lost 4 bases and 3 bases, there was a span of 9 bases. The CDR3 is 13 residues long. CDR3 coding DNA: TGTGCCAGCAGCCGCGGGACCAAAGAGACCCAGTACTTC. This sequence encodes CASSRGTKETQYF.

The chain is built from TRBV5-6 and TRBJ2-3, with TRBD2 matching 12 bases. The CDR3 totals 17 residues. V shed 1 base and J 4 bases; nucleotides not matched to a gene: 7. The germline V gene has CDR1 SGHDT and CDR2 YYEEEE. CDR3: CASSLRLAGGIADTQYF. CDR3 bases: TGTGCCAGCAGCTTGCGGCTAGCGGGGGGGATAGCAGATACGCAGTATTTT.

The gene calls are TRBV15 and TRBJ2-7, with 8 bases fitting TRBD2. Germline loops: CDR1 LNHNV, CDR2 YYDKDF (reference sequence). The CDR3 is made up of 18 amino acids. Unmatched junction bases numbered 15, after V lost 2 bases and J lost 3 bases. The CDR3 loop reads CATSRSQIRAGGSYEQYF. The CDR3 coding sequence is TGTGCCACCAGCAGATCCCAGATAAGGGCGGGGGGAAGCTACGAGCAGTACTTC. The complete variable domain, with remaining parts taken from reference TRBV15 and TRBJ2-7, reads DAMVIQNPRYQVTQFGKPVTLSCSQTLNHNVMYWYQQKSSQAPKLLFHYYDKDFNNEADTPDNFQSRRPNTSFCFLDIRSPGLGDTAMYLCATSRSQIRAGGSYEQYFGPGTRLTVT.